One T cell receptor (beta chain) is described in this entry. This receptor's antigen is unknown. There are no base qualities to consult, and no much larger clone falls within one base. TCRbeta CDR3 regions were amplified from genomic DNA by means of the immunoSEQ Assay, a bias-controlled multiplex PCR. On the authors' methods: Nucleated cell counts per sample were estimated from amplification of reference gene primers within the assay. To quantify the absolute abundance of each unique TCRbeta CDR3 rearrangement, sequence reads were collapsed and filtered. Productive Simpson clonality was computed per sample as the square root of Simpson's diversity index over productive rearrangements. Not all clones reach the TCRdb copy of this immuneACCESS table, which keeps in-frame sequences only. Checked studies attribute under half of the gap to unresolved V genes and leave the rest unexplained. V, J and clone size derive from that table, while D and trimming were established from the DNA sequence. Across this sample there are some 110,000 clones, with over 65% seen only once. About 6.8% of the sample comes from the top ten.

The record originates from a study of blood T cell repertoires in COVID-19 (dated by TCRdb to about 2020). Study-wide context: Samples from collaborators originated in the United States, Italy and Spain and spanned both the acute and convalescent phases of COVID-19. A freely available public database, intended as a resource for researchers studying the immune response to SARS-CoV-2, is where the repertoires were released. The dataset comprised deeply sampled blood TCRbeta repertoires from subjects exposed to, actively infected with, or recovered from COVID-19. The material from the prospective study consisted of cDNA or gDNA derived from T cells, B-cell-depleted T cells, or PBMCs. Nearly every sample came with metadata listing a de-identified subject ID, COVID-19 status, age in years and sex. Where HLA class I and class II types were available, the types were taken from metadata supplied by the sample provider, not from assay-based typing. Samples came from the ongoing ImmuneRACE study (first 160 participants) plus 1,254 subjects from 6 global collaborators.

Points the paper makes about the study in general: Clinical and demographic metadata were provided uncurated, with the amount varying by source and participant.

The germline V gene sets CDR1 to SGDLS and CDR2 to YYNGEE. Measured from the cysteine to the phenylalanine, the CDR3 is 15 residues long. Of the read, only the CDR3 DNA is kept; its 45 bases are in frame from base 1. V and J are truncated by 3 bases and 0 bases respectively, leaving an intervening sequence of 10 bases. Each collaborating institution followed its own protocols to collect whole blood in K2EDTA tubes. For TCRbeta analysis, collaborator samples were shipped as frozen whole blood, as isolated PBMCs, or as DNA extracted from either sample type. The clonotype originates from a man aged 65 to 85 with acute or convalescent COVID-19. What was sequenced was peripheral blood. The chain links TRBV9 with TRBJ1-3; perhaps TRBD1 is the D gene, with 5 bases matching. The CDR3 region reads CASSGGEFSGNTIYF. The DNA sequence follows: TGTGCCAGCAGCGGGGGCGAATTCTCTGGAAACACCATATATTTT.